The entry below gives a single T cell receptor (beta chain) sequence along with its context. V lost 6 bases, J lost 9 bases, and 6 bases lay in between. There are 11 residues in the CDR3. Germline V lookup: CDR1 SGHAT, CDR2 FQNNGV. This sample is drawn from a study of blood T cell repertoires in COVID-19. At the level of the study: Researchers got acute and convalescent COVID-19 samples from the United States, Italy and Spain.

The data were produced by immunoSEQ multiplex PCR, yet TCRdb's version contains in-frame clones alone and is incomplete. The sample includes 85,000 to 120,000 clones, about four fifths of them seen just once. Specimen: peripheral blood. The TCR originated in a man aged 35-49 years with active or convalescent COVID-19. This sequence joins TRBV11-2 and TRBJ1-6; D remains ambiguous. The CDR3 is CASSAGSPLHF. DNA of the CDR3: TGTGCCAGCAGTGCGGGTTCACCCCTCCACTTT.